Listed below are T cell receptor beta chains from one sample, sequenced in a study of cytomegalovirus exposure and HLA in healthy donors. Repertoires were generated with immunoSEQ multiplex PCR, while TCRdb's copy carries only in-frame clones and drops some. The sample lists tens of thousands of clones, roughly 79% occurring once. The sample taken for sequencing was PBMCs. All receptors derive from a man aged 40-49 years in good health and CMV-seronegative. Each CDR3 is given with its conserved first and last residue. D genes are given only for firm matches. The listing skips clone size in some rows; elsewhere it reads once, few, many or a size class.

v_call,d_call,clone_size,j_call,cdr3_aa,cdr3_nt
TRBV12-5,TRBD2,NA,TRBJ2-5,CASGLWYLPGDPRASGSGRETQYF,TGTGCTAGTGGTTTGTGGTATTTGCCTGGGGACCCCCGCGCTAGCGGGAGCGGGCGAGAGACCCAGTACTTC
TRBV6-5,TRBD1,NA,TRBJ2-7,CASSSEGQGKDYEQYF,TGTGCCAGCAGTTCCGAGGGACAGGGTAAGGACTACGAGCAGTACTTC
TRBV6-1,NA,NA,TRBJ1-5,CASSVAVSNQPQHF,TGTGCCAGCAGTGTGGCGGTAAGCAATCAGCCCCAGCATTTT
TRBV4-1,NA,NA,TRBJ1-4,CASSLEGRGDEKLFF,TGCGCCAGCAGCCTTGAGGGCAGGGGAGACGAAAAACTGTTTTTT
TRBV5-1,NA,NA,TRBJ2-2,CAGSLRRAEGGELFF,TGCGCCGGCAGCTTGCGGCGGGCCGAGGGCGGGGAGCTGTTTTTT
TRBV6-1,TRBD1,NA,TRBJ1-5,CATTLQGAGQPQHF,TGTGCCACTACATTACAGGGGGCCGGGCAGCCCCAGCATTTT
TRBV6-6,NA,NA,TRBJ1-1,CASSRPEGSEAFF,TGTGCCAGCAGCCGGCCGGAGGGTTCTGAAGCTTTCTTT
TRBV5-1,TRBD2,once,TRBJ2-7,CASRMTSADPYEQYF,TGCGCCAGCAGGATGACTAGCGCAGATCCCTACGAGCAGTACTTC
TRBV5-1,NA,NA,TRBJ1-4,CASSLGPRPRGNEKLFF,TGCGCCAGCAGCTTGGGGCCTCGGCCGCGGGGTAATGAAAAACTGTTTTTT
TRBV6-5,NA,NA,TRBJ1-1,CATTLTGANTEAFF,TGTGCCACAACCCTGACAGGAGCCAACACTGAAGCTTTCTTT
TRBV30,TRBD1,NA,TRBJ2-7,CAWRGQGFYEQYF,TGTGCCTGGAGGGGACAGGGGTTTTACGAGCAGTACTTC
TRBV6-5,NA,NA,TRBJ1-1,CASKSQPNTEAFF,TGTGCCAGCAAGTCACAGCCAAACACTGAAGCTTTCTTT
TRBV11-2,TRBD1,NA,TRBJ2-7,CASSLALQGSYEQYF,TGTGCCAGCAGCTTAGCTTTACAGGGGTCCTACGAGCAGTACTTC
TRBV28,TRBD2,NA,TRBJ2-1,CASSPLAGGVNEQFF,TGTGCCAGCAGTCCCCTAGCGGGAGGGGTCAATGAGCAGTTCTTC
TRBV2,NA,NA,TRBJ1-2,CASREYRSTGYTF,TGTGCCAGCAGAGAATACCGGTCAACGGGCTACACCTTC
TRBV19,NA,NA,TRBJ2-2,CASSPQYGELFF,TGTGCCAGTAGTCCGCAGTACGGGGAGCTGTTTTTT
TRBV6-1,NA,medium-sized,TRBJ2-1,CASSDGEANEQFF,TGTGCCAGCAGTGACGGGGAAGCCAATGAGCAGTTCTTC
TRBV10-2,NA,NA,TRBJ2-3,CASSDPSTAVPDTQYF,TGCGCCAGCAGTGATCCTAGCACCGCCGTCCCAGATACGCAGTATTTT
TRBV27,NA,NA,TRBJ2-7,CASSLTGWRLEQYF,TGTGCCAGCAGTTTGACAGGATGGCGTCTCGAGCAGTACTTC
TRBV7-2,NA,NA,TRBJ2-2,CASSYRQSNTGELFF,TGTGCCAGCAGCTACAGACAGTCGAACACCGGGGAGCTGTTTTTT
TRBV28,NA,NA,TRBJ1-5,CASSLGLYQPQHF,TGTGCCAGCAGTTTAGGCCTGTATCAGCCCCAGCATTTT
TRBV19,TRBD1,NA,TRBJ2-3,CASRDRGRADTQYF,TGTGCCAGTCGGGACAGGGGGCGAGCAGATACGCAGTATTTT
TRBV28,TRBD2,NA,TRBJ2-7,CASSFIAGRHEQYF,TGTGCCAGCAGTTTCATAGCGGGAAGACACGAGCAGTACTTC
TRBV6-5,TRBD1,NA,TRBJ1-1,CASSYSNQGARTEAFF,TGTGCCAGCAGTTACTCGAATCAGGGGGCGCGGACTGAAGCTTTCTTT
TRBV5-1,TRBD1,NA,TRBJ1-3,CASSFQGQDTIYF,TGCGCCAGCAGCTTCCAGGGACAGGACACCATATATTTT
TRBV11-2,TRBD2,NA,TRBJ2-5,CASSLGLAGAETQYF,TGTGCCAGCAGCTTAGGCCTAGCGGGAGCAGAGACCCAGTACTTC
TRBV19,TRBD1,NA,TRBJ1-6,CASSRRTGANSPLHF,TGTGCCAGTAGTAGAAGGACAGGGGCTAATTCACCCCTCCACTTT
TRBV29-1,TRBD2,NA,TRBJ2-3,CSLTSGSGTDTQYF,TGCAGCCTCACTAGCGGGAGTGGAACAGATACGCAGTATTTT
TRBV4-1,NA,few,TRBJ2-5,CASSQRTDRQETQYF,TGCGCCAGCAGCCAGAGGACAGACAGGCAAGAGACCCAGTACTTC
TRBV2,NA,NA,TRBJ1-5,CASSETVGNQPQHF,TGTGCCAGCAGTGAAACAGTGGGCAATCAGCCCCAGCATTTT
TRBV5-1,TRBD2,NA,TRBJ2-5,CASSGLAEETQYF,TGCGCCAGCTCTGGACTAGCGGAAGAGACCCAGTACTTC
TRBV19,TRBD1,NA,TRBJ1-5,CASSPQGQGINQPQHF,TGTGCCAGTAGTCCTCAGGGACAGGGGATCAATCAGCCCCAGCATTTT
TRBV6-6,NA,NA,TRBJ1-1,CASRSLWRDTEAFF,TGTGCCAGCCGCAGTTTGTGGAGGGACACTGAAGCTTTCTTT
TRBV9,NA,few,TRBJ2-1,CASSVATGNEQFF,TGTGCCAGCAGCGTAGCTACGGGCAATGAGCAGTTCTTC
TRBV5-4,NA,few,TRBJ1-6,CASSRQNSPLHF,TGTGCCAGCAGCCGACAGAATTCACCCCTCCACTTT
TRBV5-1,NA,NA,TRBJ2-5,CASSSRVNQETQYF,TGCGCCAGCAGTAGCAGGGTTAACCAAGAGACCCAGTACTTC
TRBV10-3,NA,NA,TRBJ2-3,CAISDANSDTQYF,TGTGCCATCAGTGACGCTAATTCAGATACGCAGTATTTT